This TCR beta chain was sequenced during a study of T cells after yellow fever vaccination. At the level of the study: SMART-Seq v4 Ultra Low Input served to prepare low-cell-number fractions.

The authors made TCR cDNA by 5'RACE template switching, adding a universal primer site and UMIs. Using its own MiXCR run on the 5' RACE reads, TCRdb lists one record per CDR3 protein. The sample has 320,000 or so distinct CDR3 sequences, roughly 8.6% seen once. Study findings and constraints: Contaminating bulk clonotypes could be abundant in FACS-sorted repertoires. A large majority of primary-vaccination clones showed up again after the booster (96% CD4, 75% to 90% CD8).

Germline V gene lookup returns CDR1 SQVTM and CDR2 ANQGSEA. The CDR3 consists of 13 residues. Trimming left V 6 bases short and J 0 bases short, with 11 bases between. A remark on this clonotype: Its antigen is undetermined.

This TCR derives from a man between 18 and 35 years old who received the YFV17D yellow fever vaccine. The rearrangement uses TRBV29-1 and TRBJ1-1; no clear D gene. Sequenced here: PBMCs, sampled more than 35 days after the first yellow fever vaccination. The CDR3 here is CSVREQVNTEAFF. Here the CDR3 DNA reads TGCAGCGTACGGGAACAAGTGAACACTGAAGCTTTCTTT.